The rows below give T cell receptor beta chains drawn from one sample of a study of blood T cell repertoires in COVID-19. Assay: immunoSEQ multiplex PCR; the TCRdb copy retains only in-frame clones and omits some. The data hold fewer than 85,000 clones, with 82% observed a single time. The sequencing sample was made of peripheral blood. The origin of the receptors is a woman between 55 and 75 years old with acute or convalescent COVID-19. The CDR3 runs from the conserved cysteine through the conserved F or W. A D gene is named only where the DNA matches it firmly. A clone size is listed for some rows: how often the clone was seen (once, few, many), or a class if it is expanded.

.	TRBD1	13	TRBV13	TRBJ1-1	CASTRGRGTEAFF	TGTGCCAGCACCAGGGGCAGGGGGACTGAAGCTTTCTTT
.	.	15	TRBV6-5	TRBJ1-5	CASRSQPGYNQPQHF	TGTGCCAGCAGGTCACAACCGGGATACAATCAGCCCCAGCATTTT
.	TRBD1	13	TRBV7-9	TRBJ1-6	CASSEDRVSPLHF	TGTGCCAGCAGCGAGGACAGGGTCTCACCCCTCCACTTT
.	TRBD1	15	TRBV5-1	TRBJ1-5	CASSVQGAWNQPQHF	TGCGCCAGCAGCGTCCAGGGGGCTTGGAATCAGCCCCAGCATTTT
.	TRBD2	16	TRBV4-1	TRBJ2-5	CASSRGLAGGGETQYF	TGCGCCAGCAGCCGGGGACTAGCGGGGGGCGGAGAGACCCAGTACTTC
.	TRBD1	16	TRBV5-8	TRBJ1-5	CASSPGTGSFNQPQHF	TGTGCCAGCAGCCCCGGGACAGGTTCCTTCAATCAGCCCCAGCATTTT
.	.	16	TRBV19	TRBJ2-1	CASSMAGSLGSNEQFF	TGTGCCAGTAGTATGGCGGGGTCCCTAGGCTCCAATGAGCAGTTCTTC
.	TRBD1	15	TRBV5-5	TRBJ1-1	CASSLVTRDSGEAFF	TGTGCCAGCAGCTTGGTAACGCGGGACAGCGGGGAAGCTTTCTTT
.	TRBD2	18	TRBV4-2	TRBJ2-1	CASSQERRTSGGHNEQFF	TGTGCCAGCAGCCAAGAAAGGAGAACTAGCGGGGGGCACAATGAGCAGTTCTTC
once	.	14	TRBV7-9	TRBJ1-6	CASSLSRLDSPLHF	TGTGCCAGCAGCTTAAGCAGGCTTGATTCACCCCTCCACTTT
.	.	14	TRBV13	TRBJ2-5	CASSLAGPRETQYF	TGTGCCAGCAGCTTAGCAGGGCCGAGAGAGACCCAGTACTTC
.	.	12	TRBV7-8	TRBJ2-1	CASSVNYNEQFF	TGTGCCAGCAGCGTTAACTACAATGAGCAGTTCTTC
.	.	15	TRBV19	TRBJ1-5	CASSIPGRGNQPQHF	TGTGCCAGTAGTATACCCGGGAGGGGCAATCAGCCCCAGCATTTT
.	.	16	TRBV2	TRBJ2-1	CASSDGRLSRKNGQFF	TGTGCCAGCAGTGATGGAAGACTATCTAGAAAAAATGGGCAGTTCTTC
.	TRBD1	16	TRBV19	TRBJ1-2	CASRETGGPPNYGYTF	TGTGCCAGTAGAGAGACAGGGGGCCCTCCTAACTATGGCTACACCTTC
once	.	15	TRBV21-1	TRBJ1-6	CASKLLGQGHSPLHF	TGTGCCAGCAAGTTACTTGGCCAGGGGCATTCACCCCTCCACTTT
.	.	14	TRBV19	TRBJ1-1	CASSPRGTRAEAFF	TGTGCCAGTTCCCCCCGGGGGACGAGAGCTGAAGCTTTCTTT
.	.	13	TRBV12-3/TRBV12-4	TRBJ1-3	CASSPVLGNTIYF	TGTGCCAGCAGTCCCGTCCTTGGAAACACCATATATTTT
.	.	13	TRBV7-2	TRBJ1-5	CASSQRGNQPQHF	TGTGCCAGCAGCCAACGGGGCAATCAGCCCCAGCATTTT
.	.	14	TRBV28	TRBJ1-1	CASSLAASGAEAFF	TGTGCCAGCAGTTTAGCCGCTAGCGGGGCTGAAGCTTTCTTT
.	TRBD1	18	TRBV27	TRBJ2-7	CASSAGRDSGYSSYEQYF	TGTGCCAGCAGTGCAGGCCGGGACAGCGGCTACAGCTCCTACGAGCAGTACTTC
.	.	15	TRBV7-8	TRBJ2-5	CASSLAPYVGETQYF	TGTGCCAGCAGCTTAGCCCCTTATGTCGGAGAGACCCAGTACTTC
.	.	13	TRBV28	TRBJ1-2	CASAPEGGNGYTF	TGTGCCAGCGCCCCGGAGGGAGGGAATGGCTACACCTTC
.	.	17	TRBV19	TRBJ1-5	CASSIRRGGAANQPQHF	TGTGCCAGTAGTATCCGGCGCGGGGGCGCGGCCAATCAGCCCCAGCATTTT
.	.	14	TRBV30	TRBJ1-6	CAWSPGITNSPLHF	TGTGCCTGGAGTCCAGGGATAACGAATTCACCCCTCCACTTT
once	.	13	TRBV5-4	TRBJ1-2	CASSSRDIYGYTF	TGTGCCAGCAGCTCCCGGGACATTTATGGCTACACCTTC
.	.	15	TRBV3-1/TRBV3-2	TRBJ2-2	CASSQYRPNTGELFF	TGTGCCAGCAGCCAGTACAGGCCGAACACCGGGGAGCTGTTTTTT
.	.	13	TRBV18	TRBJ2-5	CASSPRSQETQYF	TGTGCCAGCTCACCTAGAAGCCAAGAGACCCAGTACTTC